What follows are 10 T cell receptor beta chains derived from one specimen sequenced in a study of blood T cell repertoires in COVID-19. Repertoires were generated with immunoSEQ multiplex PCR, while TCRdb's copy carries only in-frame clones and drops some. The profile shows some 170,000 clones, 82% of them singletons. What was sequenced was peripheral blood. The receptor source for this set is a woman aged 70-85 years with acute or convalescent COVID-19.

The rearrangement links TRBV27 to TRBJ2-2; 8 nucleotides match TRBD1. This CDR3 spans 14 amino acids. Germline CDR1 and CDR2: MNHEY and SMNVEV (reference sequence). V lost 3 bases to trimming and J lost 6 bases; unmatched junction nucleotides: 3. DNA of the CDR3: TGTGCCAGCAGTTTTTCACAGGGGGCCGGGGAGCTGTTTTTT. Translating it yields CASSFSQGAGELFF.

The chain has TRBV19 and TRBJ2-7; tentative D call: TRBD1 (5 bases). The CDR3 loop spans 16 amino acids. The V end lost 0 bases, the J end lost 4 bases, and 16 bases lay between the germline ends. The germline V gene has CDR1 LNHDA and CDR2 SQIVND (reference sequence). CDR3: CASSIEARQGVYEQYF. The DNA for the CDR3 is TGTGCCAGTAGTATAGAGGCGCGACAAGGGGTTTACGAGCAGTACTTC.

This clone appeared once. The rearrangement links TRBV19 to TRBJ2-7; 7 bases fit TRBD2. The CDR3 spans 16 residues. The V segment lost 1 base and the J segment 3 bases; nucleotides outside the gene matches: 9. From germline, CDR1 is LNHDA and CDR2 SQIVND (reference sequence). The CDR3 sequence is CASSIGGGLAVYEQYF. CDR3 sequence (DNA): TGTGCCAGTAGTATAGGTGGCGGGCTAGCGGTCTACGAGCAGTACTTC.

The gene calls are TRBV4-3 and TRBJ2-7; possible D gene TRBD2, 5 bases. Germline CDR1 and CDR2: LGHNA and YSLEER. The CDR3 has 16 amino acids. The V end was cut by 0 bases, the J end by 2 bases, with 14 bases between. As DNA, the CDR3 is TGCGCCAGCAGCCAAGACTGGACTCAATCAACCTACGAGCAGTACTTC. Its protein is CASSQDWTQSTYEQYF.

The rearrangement joins TRBV6-5 to TRBJ2-7; TRBD1 agrees at 9 bases. The CDR3 runs 13 residues. The germline V gene has CDR1 MNHEY and CDR2 SVGAGI. This chain's CDR3 is CVANRDRDYEQYF. CDR3 nucleotides: TGTGTTGCGAACCGGGACAGGGACTACGAGCAGTACTTC.

This clone has just a few counts. The chain links TRBV19 to TRBJ1-1, with 8 bases identical to TRBD1. Germline-derived CDR1 and CDR2 are LNHDA and SQIVND (reference sequence). V trimming: 6 bases; J trimming: 2 bases; junction bases outside the gene matches: 11. The CDR3 runs 16 residues. The CDR3 protein is CASSLRTGRENTEAFF. DNA of the CDR3: TGTGCCAGTAGCCTACGGACAGGGAGGGAAAACACTGAAGCTTTCTTT.

V usage is TRBV28 and J usage is TRBJ1-1, with D tentatively TRBD1 (6 bases). The length of the CDR3 is 14 residues. Germline V gene sequence: CDR1 MDHEN, CDR2 SYDVKM. Between the trimmed V and J ends, which lost 5 bases and 6 bases, there was a span of 16 bases. The CDR3 DNA reads TGTGCCAGCAGTCCGCCCGGCAGGGGCGCTGAAGCTTTCTTT. As protein: CASSPPGRGAEAFF.

This clone was counted only a few times. This chain joins TRBV5-1 and TRBJ2-7; 11 nucleotides line up with TRBD1. The CDR3 totals 14 residues. Germline V gene data show CDR1 as SGHRS and CDR2 as YFSETQ. Unmatched junction bases numbered 2, after V lost 4 bases and J lost 2 bases. The CDR3 coding sequence is TGCGCCAGCAGCCTGGACAGGGGGCCCTACGAGCAGTACTTC. Protein product: CASSLDRGPYEQYF.

The table lists this clone with a count of one. The chain recombines TRBV19 with TRBJ1-2; 9 bases map to TRBD1. CDR1 and CDR2 from the germline V gene are LNHDA and SQIVND (reference sequence). There are 14 residues in the CDR3. With 5 bases clipped from V and 8 bases from J, the junction kept 9 bases outside the gene matches. CDR3 nucleotides: TGTGCCAGTAGTGTATTACAGGGGGCGGACGGCTACACCTTC. This gives the protein CASSVLQGADGYTF.

The chain employs TRBV24-1 and TRBJ2-2; D is perhaps TRBD1 (5 bases). V was shortened by 0 bases and J by 4 bases, with 11 bases between the two germline ends. Germline assignment: CDR1 KGHDR and CDR2 SFDVKD. The CDR3 extends over 16 amino acids. In nucleotides, the CDR3 is TGTGCCACCAGTGATTTGGTGGGGCAAGGCACCGGGGAGCTGTTTTTT. It translates to CATSDLVGQGTGELFF.